Described below is a single TCR beta chain sequence and its context. Sequencing of TCR beta was undertaken in CD8+ and CD4+ T cells derived from blood. Patients with stable or active relapsing-remitting disease, all of them treatment-naive, made up the multiple sclerosis controls. Negative isolation yielded CD4+ and CD8+ T cells, and FACS enriched TEMRA cells. It was with random hexamers that roughly 0.45 to 1 ug RNA was reverse transcribed. The immunoSEQ assay covered 54 Vbeta and 13 Jbeta segments for CDR3. Each CDR3 protein is one row after TCRdb ran MiXCR on the immunoSEQ multiplex PCR reads. The sample has roughly 130,000 distinct CDR3 sequences, approximately 95% seen once. This sample was taken from a study of CD8 T cells in Susac syndrome. The CDR3 extends over 15 amino acids. Germline V gene data show CDR1 as LGHNA and CDR2 as YNFKEQ. V trimming: 4 bases; J trimming: 1 base; junction bases outside the gene matches: 3.

The chain couples TRBV4-2 to TRBJ2-3; the match to TRBD2 covers 9 bases. Specimen: CD4+ T cells from PBMCs. This TCR derives from a human donor with multiple sclerosis. As DNA, the CDR3 is TGTGCCAGCAGCCCGGTAGCGGGGGGCACAGATACGCAGTATTTT. Encoded protein: CASSPVAGGTDTQYF.